Following are 31 T cell receptor beta chains from one sample sequenced in a study of vaccination and CD4 T cells after COVID-19. The antigens for these receptors are not known. Treatment indicated: approximately 9-day PBMC culture with coronavirus spike peptide pools or control peptides (ViraFEST assay). Sequenced with the Oncomine TCR Beta short-read assay was DNA taken from cultured CD4+ T cells. Each CDR3 protein is one row after TCRdb ran MiXCR on the PCR reads. The sample comprises 9,000 to 15,000 distinct CDR3 sequences, around 60% of which are singletons, and 13% to 15% rests with the top ten. The specimen was CD4+ T cells from blood, cultured in vitro. All receptors come from a human donor who had recovered from COVID-19.

The chain has TRBV11-2 and TRBJ2-1; 10 bases align to TRBD2. CDR3 length equals 16 residues. V lost 1 base, J lost 2 bases, and 2 bases stayed unmatched. Looked up from germline, CDR1 is SGHAT and CDR2 is FQNNGV. The CDR3: CASSLGLAGPYNEQFF. As DNA, the CDR3 is TGTGCCAGCAGCTTAGGACTAGCGGGCCCCTACAATGAGCAGTTCTTC.

Here the CDR3 reads CASSPGGLMNTEAFF. The CDR3 bases are TGTGCCAGCAGCCCCGGCGGCCTGATGAACACTGAAGCTTTCTTT. The chain combines TRBV5-4 with TRBJ1-1; no definite D call. Germline loops: CDR1 SGHNT, CDR2 YYREEE (reference sequence). V lost 4 bases and J lost 0, with 13 bases in between. The CDR3 runs to 15 residues.

There are a few counts of this clonotype. This chain uses TRBV7-2 with TRBJ2-7, with 11 bases fitting TRBD2. Germline CDR1 SGHTA, CDR2 FQGNSA. The J segment lost 0 bases and the V segment lost 0 bases, leaving 4 bases of the junction unmatched. The CDR3 has 17 amino acids. The CDR3 DNA reads TGTGCCAGCAGCTTAGCGGGGACTAGCGGTCTCTCCTACGAGCAGTACTTC. Its protein is CASSLAGTSGLSYEQYF.

This clonotype was seen a few times. The rearrangement uses TRBV7-9 and TRBJ1-2; D is uncertain. There are 12 residues in the CDR3. Between the trimmed V and J ends, which lost 1 base and 4 bases, there was a span of 4 bases. CDR1 SEHNR and CDR2 FQNEAQ come from the germline V gene (reference sequence). The CDR3 bases are TGTGCCAGCAGCTTAGACATCTATGGCTACACCTTC. It translates to CASSLDIYGYTF.

The chain couples TRBV2 to TRBJ1-2; no definite D call. CDR3 length equals 12 residues. The V and J ends lost 7 bases and 4 bases respectively, with 10 bases between them. Germline CDR1 reads SNHLY; CDR2 reads FYNNEI. DNA of the CDR3: TGTGCCAGCAAGTCCTGCTCCTATGGCTACACCTTC. Translated, it gives CASKSCSYGYTF.

This sequence joins TRBV20-1 and TRBJ1-1; D ambiguous. Germline V CDR1 and CDR2: DFQATT, SNEGSKA (reference sequence). This CDR3 is 12 amino acids long. V lost 8 bases, J lost 2 bases, and 12 bases lay in between. CDR3 sequence (DNA): TGCAGTCCCAAATCAGGTAACACTGAAGCTTTCTTT. Its translation: CSPKSGNTEAFF.

There are a few counts of this clonotype. This chain joins TRBV7-2 and TRBJ1-5; D call uncertain. CDR1 SGHTA and CDR2 FQGNSA come from the germline V gene. V lost 3 bases to trimming and J lost 4 bases, with 7 bases between them. The CDR3 is 13 residues long. CDR3 coding DNA: TGTGCCAGCAGCTTCGACGGAAATCAGCCCCAGCATTTT. Protein sequence: CASSFDGNQPQHF.

Here the CDR3 DNA reads TGTGCCAGCAGCCTGAACAGGGTTGGCGAGCAGTACTTC. Protein: CASSLNRVGEQYF. The chain uses TRBV27 and TRBJ2-7; D is possibly TRBD1 (6 bases). The germline V gene encodes CDR1 MNHEY and CDR2 SMNVEV (reference sequence). Trimming stripped 6 bases from V and 6 bases from J, with 15 bases between. The CDR3 extends over 13 amino acids.

This chain connects TRBV28 to TRBJ1-2; TRBD1 is a possible D gene (5 bases). The CDR3 has 16 amino acids. Germline V gives CDR1 MDHEN, CDR2 SYDVKM. The V gene lost 3 bases and the J gene lost 7 bases, with 21 bases spanning the gap. In DNA, the CDR3 is TGTGCCAGCAGTTTTGAGCTCGGCCGAAGGGGAGGTGGCTACACCTTC. Translating it yields CASSFELGRRGGGYTF.

This chain joins TRBV2 and TRBJ2-7; D gene uncertain. V was pared by 7 bases and J by 5 bases, with 9 bases between. The germline V gene has CDR1 SNHLY and CDR2 FYNNEI. The length of the CDR3 is 11 residues. The chain's CDR3 is CASTLNHEQYF. DNA for the CDR3: TGTGCCAGCACCCTCAACCACGAGCAGTACTTC.

This chain links TRBV19 with TRBJ1-5; D remains unclear. Trimming left V 1 base short and J 9 bases short, with 7 bases between. Germline assignment: CDR1 LNHDA and CDR2 SQIVND (reference sequence). The CDR3 consists of 12 residues. As DNA, the CDR3 is TGTGCCAGTAGTATAGGTGGTGGGCCCCAGCATTTT. It translates to CASSIGGGPQHF.

The rearrangement uses TRBV1 and TRBJ2-1. TRBV1 is given as a pseudogene. CDR3 size: 10 residues. CDR3 residues: CTSIVNEQFF. Written as DNA, the CDR3 is TGCACCAGCATAGTCAATGAGCAGTTCTTC.

The chain combines TRBV7-2 with TRBJ2-3; unclear D gene. Trimming removed 3 bases from V and 0 bases from J, with 13 bases in between. Germline V CDR1 and CDR2: SGHTA, FQGNSA. This CDR3 has 16 amino acids. The CDR3 reads CASSFGPRLSTDTQYF. The CDR3 region has the DNA TGTGCCAGCAGCTTTGGTCCTCGGCTTAGCACAGATACGCAGTATTTT.

The V and J genes are TRBV20-1 and TRBJ2-7; TRBD2 matches at 13 bases. Germline CDR1 reads DFQATT; CDR2 reads SNEGSKA (reference sequence). The CDR3 runs to 15 residues. J gave up 7 bases and V 6 bases, and 12 bases lay outside the gene matches. The CDR3 region is CSAIGTSGVGGEQYF. CDR3 nucleotides: TGCAGTGCGATCGGGACTAGCGGGGTAGGGGGAGAGCAGTACTTC.

This clonotype was detected only once. CDR3 sequence: CAWSHPGSRQYF. CDR3 nucleotides: TGTGCCTGGAGTCACCCAGGGTCACGGCAGTATTTT. The rearrangement joins TRBV30 to TRBJ2-3; a weak D match, TRBD1 (5 bases). Germline V gives CDR1 GTSNPN, CDR2 SVGIG (reference sequence). The length of the CDR3 is 12 residues. The V end was cut by 2 bases, the J end by 11 bases, with 14 bases between. The whole variable domain, filled in from reference TRBV30 and TRBJ2-3, reads SQTIHQWPATLVQPVGSPLSLECTVEGTSNPNLYWYRQAAGRGLQLLFYSVGIGQISSEVPQNLSASRPQDRQFILSSKKLLLSDSGFYLCAWSHPGSRQYFGPGTRLTVL.

The J gene is TRBJ1-4, the V gene TRBV9, with a tentative D call TRBD1 (6 bases). Per the germline V gene, CDR1 is SGDLS and CDR2 is YYNGEE. This CDR3 has 14 residues. The V end lost 0 bases, the J end lost 4 bases, and 7 bases lay between the germline ends. The CDR3 loop reads CASSVAQGNEKLFF. The DNA for the CDR3 is TGTGCCAGCAGCGTAGCACAGGGTAATGAAAAACTGTTTTTT.

The chain has TRBV20-1 and TRBJ1-2, with D unresolved. Looked up from germline, CDR1 is DFQATT and CDR2 is SNEGSKA (reference sequence). The CDR3 runs to 15 residues. Trimming stripped 1 base from V and 4 bases from J, with 16 bases between. CDR3 nucleotide sequence: TGCAGTGCTAGAGGAGACACCAATCACGTCTATGGCTACACCTTC. Translation: CSARGDTNHVYGYTF.

The chain carries TRBV5-6 and TRBJ2-2, with TRBD2 matching 7 bases. Germline CDR1 is SGHDT and CDR2 is YYEEEE. J was trimmed by 7 bases and V by 5 bases; bases with no gene match: 11. This CDR3 region has 15 residues. CDR3 in amino acids: CASSPRGVLVGELFF. The CDR3 nucleotides are TGTGCCAGCAGTCCCCGGGGGGTTCTGGTCGGGGAGCTGTTTTTT.

J is TRBJ2-3 and V is TRBV30, with a tentative D call TRBD2 (5 bases). The CDR3 extends over 13 amino acids. Between the trimmed V and J ends, which lost 2 bases and 1 base, there was a span of 7 bases. Germline-derived CDR1 and CDR2 are GTSNPN and SVGIG (reference sequence). CDR3 nucleotide sequence: TGTGCCTGGAGTATGGGAGGCACAGATACGCAGTATTTT. Translation gives CAWSMGGTDTQYF. The whole variable domain, remainder taken from reference TRBV30 and TRBJ2-3, is SQTIHQWPATLVQPVGSPLSLECTVEGTSNPNLYWYRQAAGRGLQLLFYSVGIGQISSEVPQNLSASRPQDRQFILSSKKLLLSDSGFYLCAWSMGGTDTQYFGPGTRLTVL.

J is TRBJ1-1 and V is TRBV6-5; perhaps TRBD1 as D (5 bases). This CDR3 region has 14 residues. CDR1 and CDR2 (germline): MNHEY, SVGAGI. V was clipped by 4 bases and J by 2 bases, with 11 bases between them. The chain's CDR3 is CASSSGRENTEAFF. In DNA form, the CDR3 reads TGTGCCAGCAGTTCAGGCAGGGAAAACACTGAAGCTTTCTTT.

The chain combines TRBV2 with TRBJ1-6; D unresolved. V was cut by 8 bases and J by 0 bases, with 11 bases left in between. Per the germline V gene, CDR1 is SNHLY and CDR2 is FYNNEI. The CDR3 totals 15 residues. In DNA, the CDR3 is TGTGCCAGCGGCGCCGAGAGCTCCTATAATTCACCCCTCCACTTT. This encodes CASGAESSYNSPLHF.

This clonotype showed up just once. V and J are TRBV12-3 or TRBV12-4 and TRBJ1-2; 9 bases match TRBD1. The V segment lost 5 bases and the J segment 7 bases; nucleotides outside the gene matches: 8. This CDR3 is 14 amino acids long. The CDR3 loop reads CASSGDRGKRGYTF. CDR3 nucleotides: TGTGCCAGCAGTGGCGACAGGGGGAAACGTGGCTACACCTTC.

DNA of the CDR3: TGTGCCAGCAGTTTAGGTGGCTCAGGGCTGTTTTTT. Amino acid sequence: CASSLGGSGLFF. The chain is built from TRBV27 and TRBJ2-2; unclear D gene. The V gene's germline CDR1 is MNHEY and CDR2 SMNVEV (reference sequence). Trimming left V 2 bases short and J 13 bases short, with 11 bases between. The CDR3 is 12 residues long.

The CDR3 sequence: CAWSVGGRGAFF. The CDR3 DNA reads as TGTGCCTGGAGTGTGGGGGGGCGCGGAGCTTTCTTT. The J gene is TRBJ1-1, the V gene TRBV30, with a possible D match to TRBD1 (6 bases). With 0 bases removed from V and 10 bases from J, the gap between germline ends came to 12 bases. CDR1 and CDR2 (germline): GTSNPN, SVGIG (reference sequence). This CDR3 contains 12 residues.

V gene TRBV11-2 combines with J gene TRBJ1-6; 7 bases align to TRBD1. V lost 5 bases and J lost 5; bases outside the gene matches: 3. Looked up from germline, CDR1 is SGHAT and CDR2 is FQNNGV. This CDR3 region has 14 residues. CDR3 coding DNA: TGTGCCAGCAGCCCCCAGGGGGATAATTCACCCCTCCACTTT. The encoded protein is CASSPQGDNSPLHF.

The chain combines TRBV7-8 with TRBJ1-1; weak D call: TRBD1 (6 bases). The germline V and J ends were trimmed by 1 base and 4 bases, with 13 bases remaining between them. In germline, CDR1 is SGHVS, CDR2 FQNEAQ. The CDR3 is 15 residues long. CDR3 in DNA: TGTGCCAGCAGCTTAGGACAGGAGAGGGGCACTGAAGCTTTCTTT. Residues: CASSLGQERGTEAFF.

This clonotype turned up a few times. Because the CDR3's place on the DNA is in doubt, the DNA is left out and the CDR3 is given as listed by TCRdb. The chain recombines TRBV6-1 with TRBJ1-1; the table assigns TRBD1, which was not confirmed against the DNA. Germline assignment: CDR1 MNHNS and CDR2 SASEGT. The CDR3 has 17 residues if both end residues are counted. CDR3 region: CASSTSTGGRKNTEAFF.

V and J are TRBV7-2 and TRBJ2-7, with 7 bases fitting TRBD2. After removal of 6 bases from V and 7 bases from J, the junction contained 15 bases not matched to a gene. Germline CDR1 reads SGHTA; CDR2 reads FQGNSA. The CDR3 is made up of 15 amino acids. The chain's CDR3 is CASRGGLAEGQEQYF. In nucleotides, the CDR3 is TGTGCCAGCAGGGGGGGGTTAGCAGAAGGTCAGGAGCAGTACTTC.

The V and J genes are TRBV30 and TRBJ1-6; weak D call: TRBD1 (5 bases). CDR3 length equals 15 residues. V lost 0 bases to trimming and J lost 3 bases, with 9 bases between them. Germline CDR1 GTSNPN, CDR2 SVGIG (reference sequence). CDR3 sequence: CAWSVRQGYNSPLHF. DNA of the CDR3: TGTGCCTGGAGTGTACGGCAGGGCTATAATTCACCCCTCCACTTT.

This clonotype was seen a handful of times. This chain joins TRBV15 and TRBJ2-3, with no clear D. Germline V gene sequence: CDR1 LNHNV, CDR2 YYDKDF (reference sequence). This CDR3 has 15 residues. V was clipped by 0 bases and J by 3 bases, with 10 bases between them. The CDR3 region has the DNA TGTGCCACCAGCAGAGAGGGCCGGAATACAGATACGCAGTATTTT. This gives the protein CATSREGRNTDTQYF.

This rearrangement joins TRBV5-1 to TRBJ1-2, with 8 bases aligning to TRBD1. V was pared by 3 bases and J by 5 bases, with 6 bases of the junction left unmatched. Germline CDR1 and CDR2: SGHRS and YFSETQ. The length of the CDR3 is 14 residues. Here the CDR3 reads CASSSEGQAYGYTF. CDR3 DNA sequence: TGCGCCAGCAGCTCAGAGGGACAGGCGTATGGCTACACCTTC.